This T cell receptor (beta chain) was profiled in a study of shared T cell receptors in the human thymus. Germline loops: CDR1 SGHVS, CDR2 FNYEAQ. The CDR3 spans 16 residues. Trimming cost V 1 base and J 3 bases; bases outside gene matches: 6. Libraries were prepared by immunoSEQ multiplex PCR; TCRdb keeps only in-frame clonotypes and omits some of them. The repertoire has about 660,000 clones, 70% to 90% of them found once; the top ten carry over 0.008%. These data were also filed under a second study, of human thymus T cells. That paper notes: Immunologically healthy infants in Finland undergoing congenital heart defect surgery were the donors. Gene usage (both V and J) appeared biased in thymic and blood repertoires.

The source material was thymocytes. This chain connects TRBV7-6 to TRBJ2-7, with 10 bases matching TRBD1. The clonotype comes from a boy younger than two with a congenital heart defect. CDR3 nucleotide sequence: TGTGCCAGCAGCTTAGGGGGGACAGGGGACATCTACGAGCAGTACTTC. The encoded protein is CASSLGGTGDIYEQYF.